A selection of T cell receptor beta chains follows, all from one sample in a study of blood T cell repertoires in COVID-19. The assay was immunoSEQ multiplex PCR, and TCRdb's table has in-frame clones only and misses some. The sample contains some 180,000 clones, roughly 78% of which appear only once. Sequenced: peripheral blood. The receptors were gathered from a woman of 80 years or more with active or convalescent COVID-19. CDR3s leave out the opening cysteine and the closing phenylalanine or tryptophan. Fields, in order: V gene, J gene, CDR3 protein.

V: TRBV4-1
J: TRBJ2-7
CDR3: ASSSPRDRAYEQY

V: TRBV15
J: TRBJ2-3
CDR3: ATSSGTDTQY

V: TRBV5-1
J: TRBJ1-6
CDR3: ASSSPPGQGDSPLH

V: TRBV28
J: TRBJ2-5
CDR3: ASSLLAGRGLLETQY

V: TRBV2
J: TRBJ1-1
CDR3: ASSYKQGSNTEAF

V: TRBV2
J: TRBJ2-7
CDR3: ASSDNTYEQY

V: TRBV9
J: TRBJ1-6
CDR3: ASSGRQSSPLH

V: TRBV5-1
J: TRBJ2-5
CDR3: ASSSLPQETQY

V: TRBV29-1
J: TRBJ2-2
CDR3: SVTDSNTGELF

V: TRBV6-5
J: TRBJ1-1
CDR3: ASSSLAMNTEAF

V: TRBV5-4
J: TRBJ2-1
CDR3: ASSLPDKGQGSPYNEQF

V: TRBV11-2
J: TRBJ1-6
CDR3: ASSPDRVPPLH

V: TRBV28
J: TRBJ1-2
CDR3: ASSRDSNYGYT

V: TRBV5-1
J: TRBJ2-2
CDR3: ASSPQGEKTGELF

V: TRBV11-2
J: TRBJ2-7
CDR3: ASSYGQTYEQY

V: TRBV7-2
J: TRBJ2-2
CDR3: ASSLVSGELF

V: TRBV7-7
J: TRBJ2-1
CDR3: ASSAGTSGFNEQF

V: TRBV7-2
J: TRBJ2-4
CDR3: ASSLALGAVGQNIQY

V: TRBV9
J: TRBJ1-1
CDR3: ASSAIGVPGTEAF

V: TRBV9
J: TRBJ2-3
CDR3: ASSVTGRQDTQY

V: TRBV5-6
J: TRBJ2-2
CDR3: ASRSVKGGANTGELF

V: TRBV5-4
J: TRBJ1-3
CDR3: ASSLGLPFSGNTIY

V: TRBV9
J: TRBJ2-2
CDR3: ASSVGSEPTGELF

V: TRBV18
J: TRBJ1-3
CDR3: ASSRNGHPGNTIY

V: TRBV28
J: TRBJ1-6
CDR3: ASNTELRSLH

V: TRBV10-3
J: TRBJ1-4
CDR3: AISSGDEEKLF

V: TRBV3-1/TRBV3-2
J: TRBJ2-2
CDR3: ASERGGSTGELF

V: TRBV12-3/TRBV12-4
J: TRBJ1-1
CDR3: ASRRQRNTEAF

V: TRBV6-5
J: TRBJ2-7
CDR3: ASSSGTTYEQY

V: TRBV5-1
J: TRBJ2-5
CDR3: ASSKTTGSQETQY

V: TRBV4-1
J: TRBJ1-2
CDR3: ASSLGGGRPEGYT

V: TRBV6-5
J: TRBJ1-1
CDR3: ASTGGAVTEAF

V: TRBV27
J: TRBJ2-7
CDR3: ASSTRFRDRFPYEQY

V: TRBV28
J: TRBJ2-3
CDR3: ASSSLATDTQY

V: TRBV4-2
J: TRBJ2-1
CDR3: ASSDRSGGTYNEQF

V: TRBV18
J: TRBJ1-1
CDR3: ASSVPGTRNTEAF

V: TRBV15
J: TRBJ2-7
CDR3: ATSREPGTYEQY

V: TRBV5-6
J: TRBJ2-7
CDR3: ASRRQETAYEQY

V: TRBV5-6
J: TRBJ2-7
CDR3: ASSSYYREAEQY

V: TRBV5-5
J: TRBJ1-2
CDR3: ASSLLMGQSYGYT

V: TRBV2
J: TRBJ1-1
CDR3: ASREVDEAF

V: TRBV7-2
J: TRBJ2-5
CDR3: ASSLVRLAGGQGETQY

V: TRBV2
J: TRBJ1-5
CDR3: ASTIDRGNQPQH

V: TRBV2
J: TRBJ1-4
CDR3: ASSETGGVGNEKLF

V: TRBV6-6
J: TRBJ2-7
CDR3: ASSYITGGTYEQY

V: TRBV28
J: TRBJ2-3
CDR3: ASSSQGALGTDTQY

V: TRBV18
J: TRBJ2-7
CDR3: ASSPNQGAHLWRSYEQY

V: TRBV2
J: TRBJ2-3
CDR3: ASSGVGAGGPWPDTQY

V: TRBV4-2
J: TRBJ2-3
CDR3: ASSQDTGENDTQY

V: TRBV24-1
J: TRBJ2-1
CDR3: ATSLQGNEQF

V: TRBV7-3
J: TRBJ2-1
CDR3: ASSLSPTGNEQF

V: TRBV30
J: TRBJ1-5
CDR3: AWALTGSQPQH